This entry describes one T cell receptor beta chain. These data are taken from a study of PD-L1 blockade in urothelial cancer. For the study at large: Dosed intravenously at 1,200 mg every 3 weeks, atezolizumab was initiated by patients at some point between 2014 and 2016. At 6 weeks and at 3 weeks (second dose) after treatment start, blood was analyzed. Median T cell yield per blood sample was about 140,000 cells.

CDR1 is SGHRS, CDR2 YFSETQ, per germline. V trimming: 3 bases; J trimming: 8 bases; junction bases outside the gene matches: 8. CDR3 length: 15 residues. The data were produced by immunoSEQ multiplex PCR, yet TCRdb's version contains in-frame clones alone and is incomplete. This sample yields under 55,000 clones, of which approximately 87% are seen a single time; about 5.6% belongs to the top ten. The sample was PBMCs, taken around atezolizumab (anti-PD-L1) treatment. V gene TRBV5-1 combines with J gene TRBJ2-1, with TRBD2 identical over 10 bases. This TCR came from a man aged 40-49 years with urothelial cancer. In DNA form, the CDR3 reads TGCGCCAGCAGCTCCTCCAGCGGGAGGGCCTATGAGCAGTTCTTC. Translating gives CASSSSSGRAYEQFF.